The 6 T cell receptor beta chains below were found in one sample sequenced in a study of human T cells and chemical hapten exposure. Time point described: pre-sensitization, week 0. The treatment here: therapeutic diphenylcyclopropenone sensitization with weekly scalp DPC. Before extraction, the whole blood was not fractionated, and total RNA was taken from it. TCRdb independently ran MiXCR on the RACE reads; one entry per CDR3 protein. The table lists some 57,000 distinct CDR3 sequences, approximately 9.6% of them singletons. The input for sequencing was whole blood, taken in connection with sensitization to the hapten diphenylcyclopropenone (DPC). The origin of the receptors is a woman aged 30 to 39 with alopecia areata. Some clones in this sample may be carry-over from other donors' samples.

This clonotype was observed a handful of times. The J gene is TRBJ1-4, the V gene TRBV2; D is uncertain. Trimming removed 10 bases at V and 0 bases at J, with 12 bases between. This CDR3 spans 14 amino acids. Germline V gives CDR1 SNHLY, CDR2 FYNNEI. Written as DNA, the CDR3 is TGTGCCACCCGACGGGAAGCAACTAATGAAAAACTGTTTTTT. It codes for CATRREATNEKLFF.

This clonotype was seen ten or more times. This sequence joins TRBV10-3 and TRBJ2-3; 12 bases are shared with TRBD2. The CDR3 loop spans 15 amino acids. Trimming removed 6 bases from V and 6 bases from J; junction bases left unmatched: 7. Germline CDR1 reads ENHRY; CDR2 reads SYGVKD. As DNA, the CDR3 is TGTGCCATCAGGCTAGCGGGGGGGCCATTGGATACGCAGTATTTT. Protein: CAIRLAGGPLDTQYF.

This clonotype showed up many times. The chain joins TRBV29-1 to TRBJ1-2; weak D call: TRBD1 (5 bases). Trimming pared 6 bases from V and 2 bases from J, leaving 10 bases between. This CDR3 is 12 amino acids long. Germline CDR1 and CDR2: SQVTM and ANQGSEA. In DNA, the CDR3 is TGCAGCGTCTGGGACGGAAACTATGGCTACACCTTC. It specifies CSVWDGNYGYTF.

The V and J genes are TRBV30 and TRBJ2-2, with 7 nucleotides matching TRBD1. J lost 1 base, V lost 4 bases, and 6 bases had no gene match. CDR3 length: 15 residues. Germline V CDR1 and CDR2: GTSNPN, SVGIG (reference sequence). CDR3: CAWNRDSLNTGELFF. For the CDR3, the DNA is TGTGCCTGGAACCGGGACAGCCTGAACACCGGGGAGCTGTTTTTT.

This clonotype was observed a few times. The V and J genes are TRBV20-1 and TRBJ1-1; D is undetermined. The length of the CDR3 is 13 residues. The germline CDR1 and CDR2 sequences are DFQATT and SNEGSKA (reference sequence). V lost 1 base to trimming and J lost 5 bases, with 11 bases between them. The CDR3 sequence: CSARVMVGTEAFF. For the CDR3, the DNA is TGCAGTGCTAGAGTAATGGTAGGGACTGAAGCTTTCTTT.

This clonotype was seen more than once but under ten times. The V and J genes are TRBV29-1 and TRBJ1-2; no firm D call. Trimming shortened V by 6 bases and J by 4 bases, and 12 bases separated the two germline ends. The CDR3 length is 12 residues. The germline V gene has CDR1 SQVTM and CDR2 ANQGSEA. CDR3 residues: CSVYGRIYGYTF. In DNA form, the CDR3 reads TGCAGCGTGTATGGGAGAATCTATGGCTACACCTTC.